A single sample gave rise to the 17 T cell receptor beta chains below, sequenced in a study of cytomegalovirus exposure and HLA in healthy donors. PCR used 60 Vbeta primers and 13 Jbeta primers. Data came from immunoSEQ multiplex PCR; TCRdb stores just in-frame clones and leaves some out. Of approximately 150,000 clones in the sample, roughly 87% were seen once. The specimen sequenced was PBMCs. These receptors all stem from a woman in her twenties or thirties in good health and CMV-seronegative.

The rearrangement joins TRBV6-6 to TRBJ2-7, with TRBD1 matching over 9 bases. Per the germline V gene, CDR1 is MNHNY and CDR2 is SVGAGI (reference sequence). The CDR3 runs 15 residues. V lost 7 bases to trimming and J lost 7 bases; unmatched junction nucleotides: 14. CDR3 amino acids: CASNRDRGSPREQYF. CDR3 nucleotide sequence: TGTGCCAGCAACCGAGACAGGGGGAGCCCCCGGGAGCAGTACTTC.

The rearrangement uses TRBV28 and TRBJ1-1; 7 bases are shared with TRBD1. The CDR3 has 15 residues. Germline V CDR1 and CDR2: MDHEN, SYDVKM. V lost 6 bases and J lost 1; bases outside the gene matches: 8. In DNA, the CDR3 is TGTGCCAGCAGGCCATGGACAGGTACGAACACTGAAGCTTTCTTT. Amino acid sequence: CASRPWTGTNTEAFF.

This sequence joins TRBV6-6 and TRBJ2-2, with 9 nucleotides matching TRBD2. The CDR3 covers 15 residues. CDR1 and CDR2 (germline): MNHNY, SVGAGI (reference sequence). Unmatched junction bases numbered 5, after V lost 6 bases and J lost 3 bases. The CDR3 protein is CASRKAGGDTGELFF. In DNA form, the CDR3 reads TGTGCCAGCAGAAAGGCGGGGGGGGACACCGGGGAGCTGTTTTTT.

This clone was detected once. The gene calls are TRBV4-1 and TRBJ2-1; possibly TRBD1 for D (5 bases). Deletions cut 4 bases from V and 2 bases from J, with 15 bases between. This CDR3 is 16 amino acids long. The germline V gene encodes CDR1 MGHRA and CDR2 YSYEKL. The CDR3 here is CASSPATGQTYNEQFF. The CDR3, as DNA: TGCGCCAGCAGCCCGGCGACTGGACAAACCTACAATGAGCAGTTCTTC.

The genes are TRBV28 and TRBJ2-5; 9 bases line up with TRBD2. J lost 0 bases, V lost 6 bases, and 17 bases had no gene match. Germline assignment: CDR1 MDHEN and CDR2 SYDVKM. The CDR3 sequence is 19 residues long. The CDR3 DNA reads TGTGCCAGCAGCACCCCGGGAATTAGCGGGAGAGCTAACCAAGAGACCCAGTACTTC. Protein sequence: CASSTPGISGRANQETQYF.

This CDR3 reads CASSDWSQGRIRYGYTF. For the CDR3, the DNA is TGTGCCAGCAGTGATTGGAGTCAGGGTCGGATCCGGTATGGCTACACCTTC. V is TRBV6-1 and J is TRBJ1-2, with D perhaps matching TRBD1 (5 bases). The germline CDR1 and CDR2 sequences are MNHNS and SASEGT. This CDR3 spans 17 amino acids. V lost 3 bases to trimming and J lost 5 bases, with 22 bases between them.

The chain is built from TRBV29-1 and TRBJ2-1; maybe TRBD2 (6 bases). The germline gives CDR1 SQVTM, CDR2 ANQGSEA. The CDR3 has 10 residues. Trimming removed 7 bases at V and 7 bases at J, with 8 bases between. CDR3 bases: TGCAGCGCGGGGGAAAATGAGCAGTTCTTC. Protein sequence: CSAGENEQFF.

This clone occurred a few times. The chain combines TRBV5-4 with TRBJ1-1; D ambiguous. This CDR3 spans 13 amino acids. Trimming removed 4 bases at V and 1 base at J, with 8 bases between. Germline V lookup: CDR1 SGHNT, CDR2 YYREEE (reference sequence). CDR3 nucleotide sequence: TGTGCCAGCAGCCAAACAGAGAACACTGAAGCTTTCTTT. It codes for CASSQTENTEAFF.

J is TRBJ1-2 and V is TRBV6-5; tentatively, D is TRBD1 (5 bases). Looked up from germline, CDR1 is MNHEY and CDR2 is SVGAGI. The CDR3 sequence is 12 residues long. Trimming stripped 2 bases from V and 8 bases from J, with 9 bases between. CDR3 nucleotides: TGTGCCAGCAGTTACACTCAGGGCGGCTACACCTTC. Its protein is CASSYTQGGYTF.

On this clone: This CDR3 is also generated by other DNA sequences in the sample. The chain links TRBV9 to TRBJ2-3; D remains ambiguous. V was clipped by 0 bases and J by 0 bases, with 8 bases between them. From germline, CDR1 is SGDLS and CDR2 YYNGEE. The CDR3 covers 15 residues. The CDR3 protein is CASSVGAVSTDTQYF. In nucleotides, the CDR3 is TGTGCCAGCAGCGTAGGGGCCGTGAGCACAGATACGCAGTATTTT.

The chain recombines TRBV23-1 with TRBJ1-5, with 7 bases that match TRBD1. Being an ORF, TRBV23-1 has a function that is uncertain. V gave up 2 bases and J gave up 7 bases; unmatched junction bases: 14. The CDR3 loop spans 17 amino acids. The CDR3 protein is CASSQVGRGAREQPQHF. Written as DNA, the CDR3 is TGCGCCAGCAGTCAAGTCGGCAGGGGGGCCCGAGAGCAGCCCCAGCATTTT.

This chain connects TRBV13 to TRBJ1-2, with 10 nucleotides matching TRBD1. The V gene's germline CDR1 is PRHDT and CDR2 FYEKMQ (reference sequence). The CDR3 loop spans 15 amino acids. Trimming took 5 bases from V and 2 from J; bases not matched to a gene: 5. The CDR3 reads CASSLGDRGNYGYTF. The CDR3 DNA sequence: TGTGCCAGCAGCCTTGGGGACAGGGGCAACTATGGCTACACCTTC.

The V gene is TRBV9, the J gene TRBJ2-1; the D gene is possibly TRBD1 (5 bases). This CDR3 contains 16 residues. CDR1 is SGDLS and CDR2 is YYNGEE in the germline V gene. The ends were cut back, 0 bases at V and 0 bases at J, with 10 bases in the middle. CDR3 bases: TGTGCCAGCAGCGTAGGAGGTGACAGCTCCTACAATGAGCAGTTCTTC. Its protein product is CASSVGGDSSYNEQFF.

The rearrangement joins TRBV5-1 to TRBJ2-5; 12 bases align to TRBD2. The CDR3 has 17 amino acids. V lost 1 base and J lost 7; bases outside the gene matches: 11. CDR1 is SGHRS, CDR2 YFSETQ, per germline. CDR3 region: CASSLNPASGGDPTQYF. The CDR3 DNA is TGCGCCAGCAGCTTGAACCCCGCTAGCGGGGGGGATCCGACCCAGTACTTC. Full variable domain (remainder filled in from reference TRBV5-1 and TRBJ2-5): KAGVTQTPRYLIKTRGQQVTLSCSPISGHRSVSWYQQTPGQGLQFLFEYFSETQRNKGNFPGRFSGRQFSNSRSEMNVSTLELGDSALYLCASSLNPASGGDPTQYFGPGTRLLVL.

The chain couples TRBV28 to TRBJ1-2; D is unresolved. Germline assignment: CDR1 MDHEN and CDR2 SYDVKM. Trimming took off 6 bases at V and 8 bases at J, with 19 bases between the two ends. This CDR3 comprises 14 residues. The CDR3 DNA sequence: TGTGCCAGCAGCCTCCTAAACATAATCGGGGGCTACACCTTC. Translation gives CASSLLNIIGGYTF.

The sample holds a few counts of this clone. CDR3 amino acids: CATRGPYEQYF. In DNA form, the CDR3 reads TGTGCCACCCGTGGCCCCTACGAGCAGTACTTC. The chain uses TRBV2 and TRBJ2-7; D gene ambiguous. The germline V and J ends were trimmed by 10 bases and 2 bases, with 9 bases remaining between them. CDR1 is SNHLY, CDR2 FYNNEI, per germline. The CDR3 runs 11 residues.

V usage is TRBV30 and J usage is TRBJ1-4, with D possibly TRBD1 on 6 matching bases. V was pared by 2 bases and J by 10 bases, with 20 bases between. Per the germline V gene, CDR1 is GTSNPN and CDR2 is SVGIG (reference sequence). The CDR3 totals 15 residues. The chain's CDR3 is CAWSTRDTMLGKLFF. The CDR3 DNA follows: TGTGCCTGGAGTACACGGGACACCATGTTGGGAAAACTGTTTTTT.